A selection of T cell receptor beta chains follows, all from one sample in a study of T-cell memory formation after mild COVID-19. One entry per CDR3 protein results from TCRdb running MiXCR on the 5' RACE reads. The data contain hundreds of thousands of distinct CDR3 sequences, approximately 22% of them singletons. The specimen sequenced was PBMCs or a T cell subset sorted from them (not recorded which). These receptors all come from a young man who had mild COVID-19 (a few samples of this study predate the infection). Cell type and time point are not known. CDR3s include the opening cysteine and the closing phenylalanine or tryptophan. A D gene is named only where the DNA matches it firmly. Clone size is not always given. Where it is, it says once, few, many or a class for expanded clones.

d_call: NA; clone_size: NA; j_call: TRBJ1-1; v_call: TRBV7-9; cdr3_nt: TGTGCCAGCAGCCGGAGTCATAAGACTTTCTTT; cdr3_aa: CASSRSHKTFF
d_call: NA; clone_size: many; j_call: TRBJ1-6; v_call: TRBV5-1; cdr3_nt: TGCGCCAGCAGCCCACAGGGCCTGGGACAATCACCCCTCCACTTT; cdr3_aa: CASSPQGLGQSPLHF
d_call: NA; clone_size: NA; j_call: TRBJ1-1; v_call: TRBV7-3; cdr3_nt: TGTGCCAGCAGCTTAATCCCTGGGGGCACTGAAGCTTTCTTT; cdr3_aa: CASSLIPGGTEAFF
d_call: NA; clone_size: NA; j_call: TRBJ2-7; v_call: TRBV4-2; cdr3_nt: TGTGCCAGCAGCCAAGACTTCAGGGTTGAAAAGGAGCAGTACTTC; cdr3_aa: CASSQDFRVEKEQYF
d_call: NA; clone_size: NA; j_call: TRBJ1-5; v_call: TRBV5-1; cdr3_nt: TGCGCCAGCAGCGAGACGGGGGTCGGCCAGCCCCAGCATTTT; cdr3_aa: CASSETGVGQPQHF
d_call: TRBD1; clone_size: NA; j_call: TRBJ2-7; v_call: TRBV6-5; cdr3_nt: TGTGCCAGCGCGAGGGCCATTGGGACAGGCTACGAGCAGTACTTC; cdr3_aa: CASARAIGTGYEQYF
d_call: NA; clone_size: few; j_call: TRBJ1-2; v_call: TRBV12-5; cdr3_nt: TGTGCTAGTGGTTACGGTGACCGCCTTCTCTATGGCTACACCTTC; cdr3_aa: CASGYGDRLLYGYTF
d_call: NA; clone_size: few; j_call: TRBJ2-6; v_call: TRBV7-2; cdr3_nt: TGTGCCATCTCCGGGGCCAACGTCCTGACTTTC; cdr3_aa: CAISGANVLTF
d_call: TRBD1; clone_size: few; j_call: TRBJ1-1; v_call: TRBV30; cdr3_nt: TGTGCCTGGAGTAGGGACAGGGCCAAGAGGGCTTTCTTT; cdr3_aa: CAWSRDRAKRAFF
d_call: NA; clone_size: many; j_call: TRBJ1-5; v_call: TRBV12-3/TRBV12-4; cdr3_nt: TGTGCCAGCCATCGTGGCTATAGCAATCAGCCCCAGCATTTT; cdr3_aa: CASHRGYSNQPQHF
d_call: TRBD1; clone_size: many; j_call: TRBJ1-2; v_call: TRBV2; cdr3_nt: TGTGCCAGCAGTGAAGGGGGCAGGGGGCCCTATGGCTACACCTTC; cdr3_aa: CASSEGGRGPYGYTF
d_call: TRBD1; clone_size: few; j_call: TRBJ1-1; v_call: TRBV14; cdr3_nt: TGTGCCAGCAGCCAGCTCGGACAGGGGAAAGCTTTCTTT; cdr3_aa: CASSQLGQGKAFF
d_call: NA; clone_size: few; j_call: TRBJ1-1; v_call: TRBV9; cdr3_nt: TGTGCCAGCAGCGTGCGGGGGGCGGCGGGAGAAGCTTTCTTT; cdr3_aa: CASSVRGAAGEAFF
d_call: NA; clone_size: NA; j_call: TRBJ1-4; v_call: TRBV29-1; cdr3_nt: TGCAGCGTTGGGACAAAACTGTTTTTT; cdr3_aa: CSVGTKLFF
d_call: NA; clone_size: NA; j_call: TRBJ1-1; v_call: TRBV7-9; cdr3_nt: TGTGCCAGCAGCTTGGTAGGGGCAAACACTGAAGCTTTCTTT; cdr3_aa: CASSLVGANTEAFF
d_call: TRBD1; clone_size: many; j_call: TRBJ2-3; v_call: TRBV7-8; cdr3_nt: TGTGCCAGCAGCTCCAGACAGGGGACCACAGATACGCAGTATTTT; cdr3_aa: CASSSRQGTTDTQYF
d_call: NA; clone_size: few; j_call: TRBJ2-6; v_call: TRBV6-2/TRBV6-3; cdr3_nt: TGTGCCAGCAGTTACACTAGGTTCCTCCTCTCTGGGGCCAACGTCCTGACTTTC; cdr3_aa: CASSYTRFLLSGANVLTF
d_call: TRBD1; clone_size: once; j_call: TRBJ2-1; v_call: TRBV7-6; cdr3_nt: TGTGCCAGCAGTAAAGGCCTCCGACAGGGGGGGAATGAGCAGTTCTTC; cdr3_aa: CASSKGLRQGGNEQFF